This T cell receptor (beta chain) was captured by sequencing in a study of naive CD8 T cells in extremely preterm neonates. Notes on the study in general: Preterm CDR3s were shorter than older groups', with fewer N additions and less trimming.

Notes on this clone: Antigen unknown. A junction end diverges from the germline sequence, so it may reflect a read error.

Here immunoSEQ multiplex PCR was the method, and the copy in TCRdb shows in-frame clones only, minus some. The table has some 4,800 clones, 90% to 95% seen once. Extremely preterm deliveries at 23-27 weeks of gestation provided the preterm samples. The length of the CDR3 is 14 residues. Germline V CDR1 and CDR2: SGHDT, YYEEEE. The clonotype was recovered from a boy who was born preterm. J is TRBJ2-7 and V is TRBV5-6; 7 positions agree with TRBD1. What was sequenced was naive CD8+ T cells from cord blood. CDR3 nucleotide sequence: TGTGCCAGCAGTTTGGGGACAGCCTCCTACGAGCAGTACTTC. It specifies CASSLGTASYEQYF.